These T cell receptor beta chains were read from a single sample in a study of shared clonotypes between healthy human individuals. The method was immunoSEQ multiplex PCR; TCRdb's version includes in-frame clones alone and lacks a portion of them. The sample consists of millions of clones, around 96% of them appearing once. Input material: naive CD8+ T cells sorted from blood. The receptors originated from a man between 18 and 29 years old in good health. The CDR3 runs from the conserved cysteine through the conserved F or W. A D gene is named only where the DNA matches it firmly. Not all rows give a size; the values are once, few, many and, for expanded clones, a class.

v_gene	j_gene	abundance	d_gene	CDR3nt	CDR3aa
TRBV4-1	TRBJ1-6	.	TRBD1	TGCGCCAGCAGCCAATCCAGACAGGGGGGACCCCTCCACTTT	CASSQSRQGGPLHF
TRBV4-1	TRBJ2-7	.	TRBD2	TGCGCCAGCAGCCAAACTAGCGGACCGTACGAGCAGTACTTC	CASSQTSGPYEQYF
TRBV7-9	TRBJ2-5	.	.	TGTGCCACCGCGGTGGGAGAGACCCAGTACTTC	CATAVGETQYF
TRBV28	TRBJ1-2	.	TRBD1	TGTGCCAGCACCACCGCAACCCCTCAGGGGGCTCGGGGCTACACCTTC	CASTTATPQGARGYTF
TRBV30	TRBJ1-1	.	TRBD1	TGTGCCTGGAGGGGAGACAGGGGGCTGGATCTAGGCACTGAAGCTTTCTTT	CAWRGDRGLDLGTEAFF
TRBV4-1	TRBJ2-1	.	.	TGCGCCAGCAGCTTAGACGGTGATAGTCTGTTCTTC	CASSLDGDSLFF
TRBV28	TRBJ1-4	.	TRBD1	TGTGCCAGCAGCCGACCCTTCGGGACAGGGACTGAAAAACTGTTTTTT	CASSRPFGTGTEKLFF
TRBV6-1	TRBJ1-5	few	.	TGTGCCAGCAGTGAAAATGCAGGTTCCTTGAGGCCCCAGCATTTT	CASSENAGSLRPQHF
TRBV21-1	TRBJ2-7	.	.	TGTGCCAGCAGTTCTAGCGGGAGCAACGAGCAGTACTTC	CASSSSGSNEQYF
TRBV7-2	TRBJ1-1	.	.	TGTGCCAGCAGCTTAGGTACTGTAATTGAAGCTTTCTTT	CASSLGTVIEAFF
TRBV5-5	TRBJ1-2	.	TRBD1	TGTGCCAGCAGCCGGCCGGGGACAGCTTATGGCTACACCTTC	CASSRPGTAYGYTF
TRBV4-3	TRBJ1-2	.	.	TGCGCCAGCAGCCAATACCCCGGACAGTTACAATATGGCTACACCTTC	CASSQYPGQLQYGYTF
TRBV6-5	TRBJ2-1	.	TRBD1	TGTGCCAGCAGCTCAGGGGGCGCAATAGGGCAGTTCTTC	CASSSGGAIGQFF
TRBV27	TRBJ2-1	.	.	TGTGCCAGCAGTCCCCAGCGGGTTATCCGCATAAATGAGCAGTTCTTC	CASSPQRVIRINEQFF
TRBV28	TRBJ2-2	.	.	TGTGCCAGCAACAGCCTCGGGGTCGGGGAGCTGTTTTTT	CASNSLGVGELFF
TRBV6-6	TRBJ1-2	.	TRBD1	TGTGCCAGCAGCCTGGGACAGGGGATAACCTATGGCTACACCTTC	CASSLGQGITYGYTF
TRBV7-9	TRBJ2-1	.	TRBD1	TGTGCCAGCAGCTTACGACAGGGGACTTACAATGAGCAGTTCTTC	CASSLRQGTYNEQFF
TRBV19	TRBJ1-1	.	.	TGTGCCAGTAGGGAGGGGACTGAAGCTTTCTTT	CASREGTEAFF
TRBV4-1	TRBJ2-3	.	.	TGCGCCAGCAGCCCGGGAGTGCTCCACCGGGATACGCAGTATTTT	CASSPGVLHRDTQYF
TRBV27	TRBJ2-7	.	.	TGTGCCAGCAGTTTCTCGACAGGCCTCTACGAGCAGTACTTC	CASSFSTGLYEQYF
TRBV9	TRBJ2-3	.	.	TGTGCCAGCAGTCTCGGATTTCCCACAGATACGCAGTATTTT	CASSLGFPTDTQYF
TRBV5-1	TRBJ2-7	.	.	TGCGCCAGCAGTAGACCCTTATCGCTCGAGCAGTACTTC	CASSRPLSLEQYF
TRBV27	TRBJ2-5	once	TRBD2	TGTGCCAGCTCCCGGGGGGGGACCCAGTACTTC	CASSRGGTQYF
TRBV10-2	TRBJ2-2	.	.	TGCGCCAGCAGTGTCAGGTATCGGGAAACCGGGGAGCTGTTTTTT	CASSVRYRETGELFF
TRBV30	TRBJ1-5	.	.	TGTGCCTGGAGTGTAGGATCAGGGGAGGATCAGCCCCAGCATTTT	CAWSVGSGEDQPQHF
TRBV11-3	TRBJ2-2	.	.	TGTGCCAGCAGCTTAGGGGGCAGGGAGCTGTTTTTT	CASSLGGRELFF
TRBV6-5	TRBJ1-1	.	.	TGTGCCAGCAGTTACTCAGAGGGTCTCACTGAAGCTTTCTTT	CASSYSEGLTEAFF
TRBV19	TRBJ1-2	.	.	TGTGCCAGTAGTTTCGGGCCAACTAACTATGGCTACACCTTC	CASSFGPTNYGYTF
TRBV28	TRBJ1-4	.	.	TGTGCCAGCTCTCCTCCAGGTCCGTCTAATGAAAAACTGTTTTTT	CASSPPGPSNEKLFF
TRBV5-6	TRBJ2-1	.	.	TGTGCCAGCAGCTTGGACCATGAGCAGTTCTTC	CASSLDHEQFF
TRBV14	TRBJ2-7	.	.	TGTGCCAGCAGCCAAGACGCCGGGGCCCCCTACGAGCAGTACTTC	CASSQDAGAPYEQYF
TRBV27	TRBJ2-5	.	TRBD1	TGTGCCAGCAGTCCGACAGGGGCCATGGGGACCCAGTACTTC	CASSPTGAMGTQYF
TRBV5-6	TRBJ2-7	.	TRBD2	TGTGCCAGCAGCTTGGGGGGACTAGCGGCCTACGAGCAGTACTTC	CASSLGGLAAYEQYF
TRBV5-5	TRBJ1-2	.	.	TGTGCCAGCAGCTTTCGGGGGGCCACAATTTCTTATGGCTACACCTTC	CASSFRGATISYGYTF
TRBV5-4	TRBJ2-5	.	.	TGTGCCAGCAGCTTGGAAGGATTAAGGGACCAGTACTTC	CASSLEGLRDQYF
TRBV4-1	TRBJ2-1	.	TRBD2	TGCGCCAGCAGCCTCACGGTCGCGGGGGGTATCTACAATGAGCAGTTCTTC	CASSLTVAGGIYNEQFF
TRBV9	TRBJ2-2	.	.	TGTGCCAGCAGCCTGGGCGGAGGGACCGGGGAGCTGTTTTTT	CASSLGGGTGELFF
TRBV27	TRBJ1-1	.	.	TGTGCCAGCAAAATGGATGGGGGGGCAAACACTGAAGCTTTCTTT	CASKMDGGANTEAFF
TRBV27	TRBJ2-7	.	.	TGTGCCAGCGGGGCCTACGAGCAGTACTTC	CASGAYEQYF
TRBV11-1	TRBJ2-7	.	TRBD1	TGTGCCAGCAGCCCAGACAGGGATGGCTACGAGCAGTACTTC	CASSPDRDGYEQYF
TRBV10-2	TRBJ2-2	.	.	TGCGCCAGCAGTGACCCGGGGGTAGCGGAGAACACCGGGGAGCTGTTTTTT	CASSDPGVAENTGELFF
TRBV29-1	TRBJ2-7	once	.	TGCAGCGTTGAAAGGCCGGGATCCTACGAGCAGTACTTC	CSVERPGSYEQYF
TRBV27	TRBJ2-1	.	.	TGTGCCAGCAGTTTAATAAACTACAATGAGCAGTTCTTC	CASSLINYNEQFF
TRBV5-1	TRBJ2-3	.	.	TGCGCCAGCAGCCAGGAGCGGGCCAGCACAGATACGCAGTATTTT	CASSQERASTDTQYF
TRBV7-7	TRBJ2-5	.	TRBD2	TGTGCTAGCAGCTTTAGAGCGGGAGGGCATGAGACCCAGTACTTC	CASSFRAGGHETQYF
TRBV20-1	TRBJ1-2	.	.	TGCAGTGCTAGAGAGGTGGGTGGCTACACCTTC	CSAREVGGYTF
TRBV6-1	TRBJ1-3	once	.	TGTGCCAGCAGTGAAACCCGGGGTTCTGGAAACACCATATATTTT	CASSETRGSGNTIYF